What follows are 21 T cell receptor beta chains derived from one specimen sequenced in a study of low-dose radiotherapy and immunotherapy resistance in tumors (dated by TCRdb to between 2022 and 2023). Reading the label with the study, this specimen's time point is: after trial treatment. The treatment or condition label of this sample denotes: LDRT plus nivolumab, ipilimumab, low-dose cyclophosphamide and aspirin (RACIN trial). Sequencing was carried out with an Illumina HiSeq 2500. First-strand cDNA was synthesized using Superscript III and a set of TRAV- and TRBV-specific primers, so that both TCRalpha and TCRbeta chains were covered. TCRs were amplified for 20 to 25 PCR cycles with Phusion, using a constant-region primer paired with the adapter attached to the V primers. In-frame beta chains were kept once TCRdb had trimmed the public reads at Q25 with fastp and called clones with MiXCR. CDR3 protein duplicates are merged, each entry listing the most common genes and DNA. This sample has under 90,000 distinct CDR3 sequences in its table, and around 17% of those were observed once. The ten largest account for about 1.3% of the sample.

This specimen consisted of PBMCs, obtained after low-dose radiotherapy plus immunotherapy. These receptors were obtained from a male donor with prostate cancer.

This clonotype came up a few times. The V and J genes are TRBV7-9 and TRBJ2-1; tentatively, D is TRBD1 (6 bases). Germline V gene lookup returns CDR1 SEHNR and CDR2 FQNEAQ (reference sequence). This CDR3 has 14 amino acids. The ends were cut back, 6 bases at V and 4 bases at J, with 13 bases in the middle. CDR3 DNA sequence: TGTGCCAGCAGGGGCCGGGACATATACAATGAGCAGTTCTTC. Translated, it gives CASRGRDIYNEQFF.

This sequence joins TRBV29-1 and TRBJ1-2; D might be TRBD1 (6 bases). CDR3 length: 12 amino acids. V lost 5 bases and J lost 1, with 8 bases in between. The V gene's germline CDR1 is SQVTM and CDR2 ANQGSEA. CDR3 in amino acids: CSVRGGNYGYTF. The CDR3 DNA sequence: TGCAGCGTTAGAGGGGGTAACTATGGCTACACCTTC.

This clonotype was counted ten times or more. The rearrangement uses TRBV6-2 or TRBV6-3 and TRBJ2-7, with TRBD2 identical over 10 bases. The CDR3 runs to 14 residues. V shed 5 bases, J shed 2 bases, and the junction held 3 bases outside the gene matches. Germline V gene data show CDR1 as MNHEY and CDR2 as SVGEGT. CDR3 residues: CASSRSGRAYEQYF. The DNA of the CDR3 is TGTGCCAGCAGTCGGAGCGGGAGGGCCTACGAGCAGTACTTC.

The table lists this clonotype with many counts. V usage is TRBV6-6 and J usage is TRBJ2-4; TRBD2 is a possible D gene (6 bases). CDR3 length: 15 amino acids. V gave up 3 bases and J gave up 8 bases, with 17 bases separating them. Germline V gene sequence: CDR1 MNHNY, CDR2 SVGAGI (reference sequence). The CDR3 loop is CASSYYRETRDIQYF. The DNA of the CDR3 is TGTGCCAGCAGTTATTATCGGGAGACCCGGGACATTCAGTACTTC.

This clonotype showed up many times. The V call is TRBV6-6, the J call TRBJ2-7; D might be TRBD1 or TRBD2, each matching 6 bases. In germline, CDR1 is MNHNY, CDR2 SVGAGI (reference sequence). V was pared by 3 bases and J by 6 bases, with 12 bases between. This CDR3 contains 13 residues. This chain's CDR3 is CASSYSGAGEQYF. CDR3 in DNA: TGTGCCAGCAGTTATTCGGGGGCTGGCGAGCAGTACTTC.

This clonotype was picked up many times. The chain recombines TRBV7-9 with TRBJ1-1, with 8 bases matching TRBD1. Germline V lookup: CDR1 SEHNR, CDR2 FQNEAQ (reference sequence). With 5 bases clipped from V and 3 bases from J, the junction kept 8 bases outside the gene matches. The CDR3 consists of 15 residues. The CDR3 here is CASSDRGSADTEAFF. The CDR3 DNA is TGTGCCAGCAGCGACAGGGGATCCGCGGACACTGAAGCTTTCTTT.

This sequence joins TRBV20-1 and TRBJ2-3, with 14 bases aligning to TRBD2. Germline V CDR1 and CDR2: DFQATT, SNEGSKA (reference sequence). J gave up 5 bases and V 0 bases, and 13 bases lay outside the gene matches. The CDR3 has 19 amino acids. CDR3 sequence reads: CSARDRTTSGRVRVDTQYF. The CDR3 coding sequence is TGCAGTGCTAGAGATCGTACGACTAGCGGGAGGGTTCGGGTAGATACGCAGTATTTT.

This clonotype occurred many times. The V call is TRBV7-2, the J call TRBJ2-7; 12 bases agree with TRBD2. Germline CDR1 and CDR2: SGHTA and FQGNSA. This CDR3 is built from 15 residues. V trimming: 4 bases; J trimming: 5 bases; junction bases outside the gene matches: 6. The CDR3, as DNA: TGTGCCAGCAGCTCGAGACTAGCGGGAGTCCACGAGCAGTACTTC. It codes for CASSSRLAGVHEQYF.

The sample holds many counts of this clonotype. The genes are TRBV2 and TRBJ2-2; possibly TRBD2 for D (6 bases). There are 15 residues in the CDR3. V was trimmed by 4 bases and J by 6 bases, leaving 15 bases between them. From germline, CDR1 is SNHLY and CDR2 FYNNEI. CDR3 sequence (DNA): TGTGCCAGCAGTGCAGAGACTAGAAAGGCCGGGGAGCTGTTTTTT. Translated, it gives CASSAETRKAGELFF.

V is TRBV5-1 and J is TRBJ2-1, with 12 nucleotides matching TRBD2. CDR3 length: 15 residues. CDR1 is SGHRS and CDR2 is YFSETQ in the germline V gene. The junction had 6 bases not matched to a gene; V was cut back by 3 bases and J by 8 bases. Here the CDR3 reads CASSSTTSGSDEQFF. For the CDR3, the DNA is TGCGCCAGCAGCTCGACGACTAGCGGGAGTGATGAGCAGTTCTTC.

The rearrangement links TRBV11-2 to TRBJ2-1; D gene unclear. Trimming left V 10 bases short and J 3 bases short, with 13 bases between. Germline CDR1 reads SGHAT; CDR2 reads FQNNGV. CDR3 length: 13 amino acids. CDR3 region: CATYSLGYNEQFF. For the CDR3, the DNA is TGTGCCACCTATAGCCTGGGCTACAATGAGCAGTTCTTC.

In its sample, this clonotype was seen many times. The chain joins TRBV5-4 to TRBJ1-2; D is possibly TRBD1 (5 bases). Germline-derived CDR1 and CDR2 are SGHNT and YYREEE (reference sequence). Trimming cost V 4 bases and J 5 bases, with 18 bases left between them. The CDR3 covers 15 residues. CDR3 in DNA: TGTGCCAGCAGCAAAGGGACCGCGGAGGGGTATGGCTACACCTTC. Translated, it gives CASSKGTAEGYGYTF.

The CDR3 DNA follows: TGCAGCGTTCAACAGGGCTACGAGCAGTACTTC. It encodes CSVQQGYEQYF. The gene calls are TRBV29-1 and TRBJ2-7, with TRBD1 as a possible D gene (6 bases). The CDR3 runs 11 residues. V gave up 5 bases and J gave up 3 bases, with 8 bases separating them. Germline V lookup: CDR1 SQVTM, CDR2 ANQGSEA.

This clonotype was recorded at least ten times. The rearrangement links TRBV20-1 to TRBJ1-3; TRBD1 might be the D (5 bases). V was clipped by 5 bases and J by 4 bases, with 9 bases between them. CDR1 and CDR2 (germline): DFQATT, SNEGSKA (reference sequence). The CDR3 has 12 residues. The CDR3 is CSAGDGGNTIYF. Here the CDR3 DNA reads TGCAGTGCTGGGGACGGCGGAAACACCATATATTTT.

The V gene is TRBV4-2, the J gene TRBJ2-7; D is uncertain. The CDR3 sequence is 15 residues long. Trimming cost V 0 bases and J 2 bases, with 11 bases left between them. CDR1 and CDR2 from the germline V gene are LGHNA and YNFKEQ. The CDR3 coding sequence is TGTGCCAGCAGCCAAGATATGCTAGTTACCTACGAGCAGTACTTC. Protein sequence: CASSQDMLVTYEQYF.

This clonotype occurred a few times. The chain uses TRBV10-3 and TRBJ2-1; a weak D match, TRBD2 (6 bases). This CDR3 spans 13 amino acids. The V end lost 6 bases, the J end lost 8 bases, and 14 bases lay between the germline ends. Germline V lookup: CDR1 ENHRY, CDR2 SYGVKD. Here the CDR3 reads CAIREEGVHEQFF. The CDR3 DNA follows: TGTGCCATCAGGGAGGAGGGCGTCCATGAGCAGTTCTTC.

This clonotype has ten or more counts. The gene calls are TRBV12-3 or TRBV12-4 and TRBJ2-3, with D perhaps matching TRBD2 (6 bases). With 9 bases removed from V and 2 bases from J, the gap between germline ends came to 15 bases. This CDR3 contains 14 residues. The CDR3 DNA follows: TGTGCCAGTCGTAGAGCGGGCTACACAGATACGCAGTATTTT. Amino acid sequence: CASRRAGYTDTQYF.

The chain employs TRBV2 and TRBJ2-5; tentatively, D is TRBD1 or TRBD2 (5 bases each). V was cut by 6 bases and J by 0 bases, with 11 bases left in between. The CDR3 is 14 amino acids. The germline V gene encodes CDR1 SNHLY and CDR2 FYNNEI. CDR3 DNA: TGTGCCAGCAGGCCGGGGACGGACCAAGAGACCCAGTACTTC. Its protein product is CASRPGTDQETQYF. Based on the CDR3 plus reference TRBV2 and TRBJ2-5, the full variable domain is EPEVTQTPSHQVTQMGQEVILRCVPISNHLYFYWYRQILGQKVEFLVSFYNNEISEKSEIFDDQFSVERPDGSNFTLKIRSTKLEDSAMYFCASRPGTDQETQYFGPGTRLLVL.

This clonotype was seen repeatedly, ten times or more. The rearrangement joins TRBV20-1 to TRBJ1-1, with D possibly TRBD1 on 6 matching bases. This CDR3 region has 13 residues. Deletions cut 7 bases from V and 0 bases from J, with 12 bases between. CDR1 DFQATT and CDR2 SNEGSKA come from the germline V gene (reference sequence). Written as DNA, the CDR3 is TGCAGTGTCCCGGGACAAGTGAACACTGAAGCTTTCTTT. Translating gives CSVPGQVNTEAFF.

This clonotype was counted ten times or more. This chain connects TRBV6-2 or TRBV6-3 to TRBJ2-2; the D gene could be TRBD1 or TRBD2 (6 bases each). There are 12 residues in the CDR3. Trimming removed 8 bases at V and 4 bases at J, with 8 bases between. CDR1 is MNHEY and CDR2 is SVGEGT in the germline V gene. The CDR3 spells CASGGRTGELFF. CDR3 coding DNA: TGTGCCAGCGGGGGGCGCACCGGGGAGCTGTTTTTT.

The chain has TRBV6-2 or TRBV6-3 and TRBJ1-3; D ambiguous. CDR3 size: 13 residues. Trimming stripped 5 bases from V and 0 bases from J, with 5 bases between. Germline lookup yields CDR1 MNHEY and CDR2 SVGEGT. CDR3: CASSPNSGNTIYF. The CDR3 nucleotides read TGTGCCAGCAGTCCAAACTCTGGAAACACCATATATTTT.